One and the same sample provided the 3 T cell receptor beta chains below, sequenced in a study of T cells in Graves' hyperthyroidism and ophthalmopathy. The investigators amplified TCR beta CDR3 regions from RNA transcripts. The HTBI primer set drove a first-round RT-PCR of the TCR CDR3. MiXCR, applied by TCRdb to the multiplex PCR reads, yields one record per CDR3 protein. The table records about 640,000 distinct CDR3 sequences, roughly 15% of them present only once. Specimen: blood. All receptors come from a woman aged 50 to 60 with Graves' ophthalmopathy.

The chain couples TRBV15 to TRBJ2-5; D is tentatively TRBD1 or TRBD2 (5 bases each). This CDR3 contains 17 residues. Germline lookup yields CDR1 LNHNV and CDR2 YYDKDF (reference sequence). Trimming took off 0 bases at V and 2 bases at J, with 16 bases between the two ends. CDR3 DNA: TGTGCCACCAGCAGAGATCCTCCTCGGGGCAGTCAAGAGACCCAGTACTTC. Translated: CATSRDPPRGSQETQYF.

At least ten counts were recorded for this clonotype. J is TRBJ2-1 and V is TRBV6-2 or TRBV6-3; 7 nucleotides agree with TRBD2. V was clipped by 2 bases and J by 1 base; unmatched bases: 8. Germline V gives CDR1 MNHEY, CDR2 SVGEGT. CDR3 length equals 17 residues. CDR3 residues: CASSYGWAGESYNEQFF. CDR3 sequence (DNA): TGTGCCAGCAGTTACGGGTGGGCGGGAGAATCCTACAATGAGCAGTTCTTC.

This clonotype was observed many times. The V gene is TRBV15, the J gene TRBJ2-1, with a possible D match to TRBD2 (7 bases). V dropped 9 bases and J dropped 7 bases, with 16 bases sitting between them. The CDR3 covers 13 residues. Germline loops: CDR1 LNHNV, CDR2 YYDKDF (reference sequence). The CDR3, as DNA: TGTGCCACGGCTAGGGGGAGGGGGAATGAGCAGTTCTTC. This encodes CATARGRGNEQFF.